This T cell receptor (beta chain) came from a study of Graves' ophthalmopathy and Graves' hyperthyroidism (dated by TCRdb to about 2018). About the investigation overall: Peripheral blood was collected at initial diagnosis, before any treatment. TCR beta repertoire signatures were used to distinguish Graves' ophthalmopathy from Graves' hyperthyroidism and to predict progression to ophthalmopathy. In total, over 130 blood samples were TCR-sequenced: 40 to 45 ophthalmopathy, roughly 77 hyperthyroidism and some 17 hyperthyroidism-to-ophthalmopathy patients. A discovery set of 100 patients (43 ophthalmopathy, 57 stable hyperthyroidism) was enrolled to explore V-J signatures distinguishing ophthalmopathy from hyperthyroidism. The independent validation cohort included under 20 hyperthyroidism patients plus 17 patients who later progressed from hyperthyroidism to ophthalmopathy. T-cell repertoires of thyroid tissue and blood were compared in about 6 hyperthyroidism patients. After sampling, hyperthyroidism patients received methimazole starting at 30 mg daily, and ophthalmopathy patients received high-dose intravenous methylprednisolone. Study-wide findings and limitations: In validation, the model predicted ophthalmopathy progression with over 60% sensitivity and 72% to 80% specificity; roughly 12 predicted patients were CT-confirmed with GO in a median of approximately 6.5 months. No statistical method was used to predetermine the sample size, and group allocation was not hidden from the investigators. Most of the expanded thyroid clonotypes with a frequency above 0.001 were also detected in blood, and it was suggested that the thyroid immune response may be reflected by blood repertoires. Ophthalmopathy was separated from stable hyperthyroidism by the 13-signature model with roughly 87% sensitivity and less than 82% specificity in cross-validation and with 80%/75% in the test set.

Its CDR3 holds 11 amino acids, cysteine through phenylalanine. The sequence is cut down to CDR3 DNA, 33 bases in frame from base 1. V is cut by 7 bases and J by 5 bases, and the space between the germline ends is 9 bases. According to the germline V gene, CDR1 reads SGDLS and CDR2 reads YYNGEE. Ophthalmopathy patients had moderately to severely active disease, Clinical Activity Score of at least 3, NOSPECS grade of at least 4, and disease duration under 3 months. Patients with other autoimmune diseases, uncontrolled infections, pregnancy or lactation were excluded from the study. Diagnosis relied on clinical symptoms, serum thyroxine, TRAb, thyroid ultrasound and orbital computed tomography. Using Ficoll-Paque density gradient centrifugation, PBMCs were isolated from over 8.5 ml of fresh peripheral blood. Total RNA was extracted using Trizol reagent, and RNA quality was checked on an Agilent 2100 Bioanalyzer.

For repertoire sequencing, TCR beta CDR3 regions were amplified from RNA transcripts. A first-round RT-PCR used HTBI primers with the Qiagen OneStep RT-PCR kit, followed by a second-round multiplex PCR, size selection and purification. Libraries were sequenced paired-end with 100 bp reads on an Illumina HiSeq2000. Turning to the authors' computational methods: SOAPnuke was used to process the reads, removing any read that contained adapters or uncalled bases, had a mean Phred below 15, or lacked an exact match to the constant primer or identifier. High-quality paired reads were merged with COPE v1.2.5. Unique nucleotide sequences were defined as clonotypes and aligned to IMGT TRB V, D and J references using MiTCR v1.1. The analysis was limited to V-J combinations with a frequency above 0.0001, which together covered approximately 99% of repertoires. A TCR clonal expansion and chaos score per V-J combination was defined as the ratio of F50 clonal expansion to chaos observed in the TCRdist matrix. Welch's t-statistics and random forest were used to narrow the features down to more than 10 V-J combinations, which were then fed into a naive Bayes classifier. The similarity between thyroid and blood repertoires was quantified using the Morisita-Horn index. TCRdb itself trimmed the public reads at Q25 with fastp, ran MiXCR and retained productive beta chains. Rows merge per CDR3 protein into single entries with the most common DNA and genes. For this entry, the V and J calls and clone size follow TCRdb and not the study's own pipeline. The sample profile shows approximately 700,000 distinct CDR3 sequences; about two fifths of them were found once. Jointly, the top ten make up under 3.5% of the sample.

As to this clonotype: Its binding antigen is unknown. Base-call qualities are not available, and no considerably larger clone is one nucleotide away.

The chain couples TRBV9 to TRBJ2-5; the D gene cannot be resolved reliably. Material: peripheral blood. This receptor was identified in an adult man with Graves' ophthalmopathy. CDR3 region: CASPPTETQYF. The DNA sequence is TGTGCCAGCCCCCCAACTGAGACCCAGTACTTC.